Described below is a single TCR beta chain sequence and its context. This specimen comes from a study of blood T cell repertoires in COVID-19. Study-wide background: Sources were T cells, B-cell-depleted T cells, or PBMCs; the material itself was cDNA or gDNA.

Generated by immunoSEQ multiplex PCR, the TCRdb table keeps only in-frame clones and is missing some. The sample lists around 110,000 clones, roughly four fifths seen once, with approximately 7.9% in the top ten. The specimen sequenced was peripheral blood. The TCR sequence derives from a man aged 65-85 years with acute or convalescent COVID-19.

The CDR3 reads CASSPRRTGRSTDTQYF. As DNA, the CDR3 is TGTGCCAGTAGCCCACGACGGACAGGGAGATCCACAGATACGCAGTATTTT. The rearrangement joins TRBV19 to TRBJ2-3, with 8 bases matching TRBD1. Looked up from germline, CDR1 is LNHDA and CDR2 is SQIVND (reference sequence). The CDR3 contains 17 residues. V dropped 6 bases and J dropped 2; count of bases not matched to a gene: 13.